These T cell receptor beta chains were read from a single sample in a study of early T cells in non-severe SARS-CoV-2 infection. TCRdb reanalysed the 5' RACE reads using MiXCR and keeps one entry per CDR3 protein. This sample has around 83,000 distinct CDR3 sequences; roughly 10% occur once, and the top ten carry over 7%. The sample was whole blood, taken at baseline. Every receptor here comes from an adult who was a healthcare worker with PCR-confirmed SARS-CoV-2 infection or an uninfected control (not recorded which). Both conserved end residues are part of each CDR3. A D gene is named only where the DNA matches it firmly. Clone size is stated in some rows and not others, as once, few, many or a class when expanded.

>TRBJ2-5|TRBD1|TRBV7-9|13|-
CASAEGAMETQYF
TGTGCCAGCGCCGAGGGGGCAATGGAGACCCAGTACTTC
>TRBJ2-2|TRBD2|TRBV7-3|18|few
CASSATSGTTFNTGELFF
TGTGCCAGCAGCGCGACTAGCGGGACTACTTTCAACACCGGGGAGCTGTTTTTT
>TRBJ2-1|-|TRBV12-3/TRBV12-4|11|-
CASSPGSRPFF
TGTGCCAGCAGCCCCGGGTCGCGTCCGTTCTTC
>TRBJ1-6|-|TRBV28|16|-
CASSPLGVIGNSPLHF
TGTGCCAGCAGTCCTCTGGGGGTTATAGGTAATTCACCCCTCCACTTT
>TRBJ2-2|-|TRBV29-1|13|many
CSVRTGATGELFF
TGCAGCGTTCGTACCGGGGCAACCGGGGAGCTGTTTTTT
>TRBJ2-3|-|TRBV24-1|15|-
CATSDWEEGTDTQYF
TGTGCCACCAGTGATTGGGAGGAGGGCACAGATACGCAGTATTTT
>TRBJ1-6|TRBD1|TRBV27|14|few
CASSYRGLNSPLHF
TGTGCCAGCAGCTACAGGGGGCTTAATTCACCCCTCCACTTT
>TRBJ1-6|-|TRBV27|12|few
CASSFFGRTLHF
TGTGCCAGCAGTTTTTTCGGACGCACCCTCCACTTT
>TRBJ1-6|-|TRBV2|13|many
CASSLDYNSPLHF
TGTGCCAGCAGTCTGGACTATAATTCACCCCTCCACTTT
>TRBJ2-3|-|TRBV2|12|-
CASSEGKYTQYF
TGTGCCAGCAGTGAGGGCAAATATACGCAGTATTTT
>TRBJ2-7|TRBD2|TRBV11-2|20|many
CASSPHRTSGDLQSSYEQYF
TGTGCCAGCAGCCCCCATCGGACTAGCGGGGACCTCCAGAGCTCCTACGAGCAGTACTTC
>TRBJ2-1|-|TRBV7-9|17|few
CASSSQGFGRTYNEQFF
TGTGCCAGCAGTTCTCAGGGATTCGGAAGGACCTACAATGAGCAGTTCTTC